This T cell receptor beta chain was retrieved from a study of beta chain features in type 1 diabetes. Study conclusions and caveats: The study found moderately but significantly shorter TCRB CDR3s in all four CD4+ subsets of Type 1 diabetes patients.

All of the isolated RNA was reverse transcribed, so expressed TCRB transcripts were sequenced. The data were produced by immunoSEQ multiplex PCR, yet TCRdb's version contains in-frame clones alone and is incomplete. In the table there are over 200,000 clones, roughly a tenth of which are singletons. This clone has a handful of counts. The antigen is unknown. CDR1 is SQVTM and CDR2 is ANQGSEA in the germline V gene. The CDR3 spans 12 residues. Trimming took off 5 bases at V and 0 bases at J, with 7 bases between the two ends. The clonotype was recovered from a man aged 25-45 years with type 1 diabetes. The chain recombines TRBV29-1 with TRBJ1-1; D perhaps matches TRBD1 (5 bases). Sequencing was performed on naive CD4+ T cells from blood. The DNA for the CDR3 is TGCAGCGTTCAGGGAATGAACACTGAAGCTTTCTTT. Its protein is CSVQGMNTEAFF.